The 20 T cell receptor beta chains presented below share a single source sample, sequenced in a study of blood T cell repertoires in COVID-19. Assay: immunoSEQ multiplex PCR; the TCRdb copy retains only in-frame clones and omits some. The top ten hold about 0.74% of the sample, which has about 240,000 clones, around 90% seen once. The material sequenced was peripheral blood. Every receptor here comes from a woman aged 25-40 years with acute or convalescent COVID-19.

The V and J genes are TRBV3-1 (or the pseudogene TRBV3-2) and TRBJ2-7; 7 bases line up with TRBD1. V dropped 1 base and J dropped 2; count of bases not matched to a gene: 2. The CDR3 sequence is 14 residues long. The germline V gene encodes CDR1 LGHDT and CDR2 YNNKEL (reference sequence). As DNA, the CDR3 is TGTGCCAGCAGCCAAGTACAGGGGCCCTACGAGCAGTACTTC. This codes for CASSQVQGPYEQYF.

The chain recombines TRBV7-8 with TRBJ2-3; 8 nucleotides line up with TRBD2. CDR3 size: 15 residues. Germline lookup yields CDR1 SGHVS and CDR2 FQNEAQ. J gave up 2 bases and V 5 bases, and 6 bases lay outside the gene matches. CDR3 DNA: TGTGCCAGCAGCCCAACGACTAGCGCCACAGATACGCAGTATTTT. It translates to CASSPTTSATDTQYF.

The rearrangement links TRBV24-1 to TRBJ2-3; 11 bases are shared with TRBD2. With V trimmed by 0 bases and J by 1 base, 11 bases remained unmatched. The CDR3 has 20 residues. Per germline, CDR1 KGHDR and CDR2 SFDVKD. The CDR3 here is CATSDLRSTSGRLGTDTQYF. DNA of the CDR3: TGTGCCACCAGTGATTTGAGGTCAACTAGCGGGAGACTGGGCACAGATACGCAGTATTTT.

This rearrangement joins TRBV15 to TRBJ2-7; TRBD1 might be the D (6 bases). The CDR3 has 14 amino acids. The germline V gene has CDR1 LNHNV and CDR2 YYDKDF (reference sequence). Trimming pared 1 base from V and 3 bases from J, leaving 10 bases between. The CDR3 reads CATSRGVQGYEQYF. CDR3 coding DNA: TGTGCCACCAGCAGAGGGGTACAGGGCTACGAGCAGTACTTC.

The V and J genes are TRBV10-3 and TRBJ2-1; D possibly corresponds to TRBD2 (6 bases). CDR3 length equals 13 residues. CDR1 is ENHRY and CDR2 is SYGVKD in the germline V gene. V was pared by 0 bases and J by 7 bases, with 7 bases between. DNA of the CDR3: TGTGCCATCAGTGAGTCGAGCGGGAATGAGCAGTTCTTC. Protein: CAISESSGNEQFF.

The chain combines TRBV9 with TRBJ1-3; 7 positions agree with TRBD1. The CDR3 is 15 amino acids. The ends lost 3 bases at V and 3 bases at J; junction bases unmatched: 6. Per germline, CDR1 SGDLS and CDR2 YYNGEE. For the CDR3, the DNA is TGTGCCAGCAGCGCGCCCCAGGGGGTTGGAAACACCATATATTTT. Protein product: CASSAPQGVGNTIYF.

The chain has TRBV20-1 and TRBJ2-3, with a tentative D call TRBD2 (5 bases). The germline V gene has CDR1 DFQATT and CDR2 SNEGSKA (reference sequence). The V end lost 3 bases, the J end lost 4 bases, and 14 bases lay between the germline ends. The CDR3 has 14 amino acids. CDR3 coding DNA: TGCAGTGCTAGTAGGTCGGGAACGTCAGATACGCAGTATTTT. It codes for CSASRSGTSDTQYF.

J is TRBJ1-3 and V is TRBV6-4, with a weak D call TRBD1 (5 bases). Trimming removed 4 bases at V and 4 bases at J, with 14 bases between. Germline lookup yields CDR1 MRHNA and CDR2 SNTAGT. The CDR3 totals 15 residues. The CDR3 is CASSVSWGAGNTIYF. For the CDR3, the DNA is TGTGCCAGCAGTGTTTCGTGGGGCGCAGGAAACACCATATATTTT.

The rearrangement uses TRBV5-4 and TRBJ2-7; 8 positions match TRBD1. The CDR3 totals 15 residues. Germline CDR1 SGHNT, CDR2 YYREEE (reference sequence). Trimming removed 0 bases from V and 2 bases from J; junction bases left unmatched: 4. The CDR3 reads CASSLAEQGAYEQYF. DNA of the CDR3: TGTGCCAGCAGCTTGGCCGAACAGGGGGCCTACGAGCAGTACTTC. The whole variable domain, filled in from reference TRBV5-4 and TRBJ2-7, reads ETGVTQSPTHLIKTRGQQVTLRCSSQSGHNTVSWYQQALGQGPQFIFQYYREEENGRGNFPPRFSGLQFPNYSSELNVNALELDDSALYLCASSLAEQGAYEQYFGPGTRLTVT.

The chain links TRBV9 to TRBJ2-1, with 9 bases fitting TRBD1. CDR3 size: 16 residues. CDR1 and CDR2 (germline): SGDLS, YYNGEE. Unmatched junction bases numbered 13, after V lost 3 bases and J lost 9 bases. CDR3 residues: CASSAHRGRPDSEQFF. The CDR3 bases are TGTGCCAGCAGCGCCCACAGGGGGCGACCGGACTCTGAGCAGTTCTTC.

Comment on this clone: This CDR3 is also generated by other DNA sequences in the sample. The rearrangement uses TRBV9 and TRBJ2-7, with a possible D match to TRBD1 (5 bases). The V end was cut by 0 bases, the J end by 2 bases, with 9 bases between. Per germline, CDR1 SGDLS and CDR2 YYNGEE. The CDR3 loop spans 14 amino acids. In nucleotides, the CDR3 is TGTGCCAGCAGCGTAGCCCAGGGCACCTACGAGCAGTACTTC. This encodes CASSVAQGTYEQYF.

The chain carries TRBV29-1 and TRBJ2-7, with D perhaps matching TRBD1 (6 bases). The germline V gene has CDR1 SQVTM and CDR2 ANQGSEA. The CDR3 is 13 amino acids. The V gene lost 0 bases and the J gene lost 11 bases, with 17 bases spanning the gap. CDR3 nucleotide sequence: TGCAGCGTTGAAGAGGGTGGGGGCAGGACGAAGTACTTC. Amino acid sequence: CSVEEGGGRTKYF.

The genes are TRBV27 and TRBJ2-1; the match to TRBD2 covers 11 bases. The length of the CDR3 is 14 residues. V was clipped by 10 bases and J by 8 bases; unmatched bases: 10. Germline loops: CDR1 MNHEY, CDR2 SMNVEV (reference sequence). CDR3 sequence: CANLTSGRTDEQFF. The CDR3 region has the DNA TGTGCCAACCTAACTAGCGGGAGAACCGATGAGCAGTTCTTC.

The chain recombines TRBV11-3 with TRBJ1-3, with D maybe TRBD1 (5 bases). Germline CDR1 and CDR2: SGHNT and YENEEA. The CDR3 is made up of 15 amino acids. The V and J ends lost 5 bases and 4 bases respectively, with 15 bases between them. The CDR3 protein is CASSIGGGAGNTIYF. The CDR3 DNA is TGTGCCAGCAGCATTGGTGGAGGGGCCGGAAACACCATATATTTT.

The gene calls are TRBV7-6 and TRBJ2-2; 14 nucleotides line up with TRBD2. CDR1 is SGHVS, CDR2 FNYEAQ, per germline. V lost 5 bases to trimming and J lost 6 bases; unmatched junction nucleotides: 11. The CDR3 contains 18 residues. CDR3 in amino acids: CASSLSPGLAGAAGELFF. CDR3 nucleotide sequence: TGTGCCAGCAGCCTCTCGCCGGGACTAGCGGGAGCGGCCGGGGAGCTGTTTTTT. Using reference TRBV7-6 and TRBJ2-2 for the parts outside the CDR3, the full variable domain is GAGVSQSPRYKVTKRGQDVALRCDPISGHVSLYWYRQALGQGPEFLTYFNYEAQQDKSGLPNDRFSAERPEGSISTLTIQRTEQRDSAMYRCASSLSPGLAGAAGELFFGEGSRLTVL.

The CDR3 DNA is TGTGCCACCAGTCACCCGAGAAGTGGCTACACCTTC. Its translation is CATSHPRSGYTF. This chain connects TRBV24-1 to TRBJ1-2, with D unclear. Germline V gene lookup returns CDR1 KGHDR and CDR2 SFDVKD. This CDR3 is built from 12 residues. The germline V and J ends were trimmed by 6 bases and 7 bases, with 11 bases remaining between them.

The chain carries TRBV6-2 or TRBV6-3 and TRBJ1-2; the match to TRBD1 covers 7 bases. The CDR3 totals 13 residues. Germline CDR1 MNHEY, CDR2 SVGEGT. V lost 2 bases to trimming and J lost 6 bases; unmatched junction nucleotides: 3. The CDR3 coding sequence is TGTGCCAGCAGTTACACCACAGGGGATGGCTACACCTTC. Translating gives CASSYTTGDGYTF.

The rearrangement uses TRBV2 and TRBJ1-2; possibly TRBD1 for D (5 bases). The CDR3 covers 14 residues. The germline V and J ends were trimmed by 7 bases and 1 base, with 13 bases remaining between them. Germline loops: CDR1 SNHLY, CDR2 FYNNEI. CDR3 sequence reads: CASTDQGFNYGYTF. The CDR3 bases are TGTGCCAGCACGGATCAGGGTTTTAACTATGGCTACACCTTC. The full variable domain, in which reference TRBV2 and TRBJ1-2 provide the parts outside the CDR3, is EPEVTQTPSHQVTQMGQEVILRCVPISNHLYFYWYRQILGQKVEFLVSFYNNEISEKSEIFDDQFSVERPDGSNFTLKIRSTKLEDSAMYFCASTDQGFNYGYTFGSGTRLTVV.

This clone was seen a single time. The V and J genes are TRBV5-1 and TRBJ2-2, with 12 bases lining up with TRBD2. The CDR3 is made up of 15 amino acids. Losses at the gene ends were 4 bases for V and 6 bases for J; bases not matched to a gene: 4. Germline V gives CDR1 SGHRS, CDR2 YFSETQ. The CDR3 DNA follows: TGCGCCAGCAGCCCTAGCGGGAGGGCCCCCGGGGAGCTGTTTTTT. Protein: CASSPSGRAPGELFF.

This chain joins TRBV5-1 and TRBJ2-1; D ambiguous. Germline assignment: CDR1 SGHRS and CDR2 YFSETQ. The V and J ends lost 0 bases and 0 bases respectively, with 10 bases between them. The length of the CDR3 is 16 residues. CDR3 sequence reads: CASSLAYPGSYNEQFF. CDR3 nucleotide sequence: TGCGCCAGCAGCTTGGCCTATCCGGGCTCCTACAATGAGCAGTTCTTC.